Detailed here is one TCR beta chain. These data come from a study of blood T cell repertoires in COVID-19. Study-level information: Samples representing acute and convalescent COVID-19 were sourced from the United States, Italy and Spain.

V dropped 6 bases and J dropped 9 bases, with 15 bases sitting between them. The CDR3 extends over 14 amino acids. The germline V gene encodes CDR1 LNHDA and CDR2 SQIVND (reference sequence). Profiled with immunoSEQ multiplex PCR; TCRdb holds only in-frame clones, not every one. The repertoire holds about 170,000 clones, with under 85% as singletons. The rearrangement links TRBV19 to TRBJ1-6; perhaps TRBD1 as D (6 bases). This clonotype originated in a man aged 60 to 69 who had recovered from COVID-19. Specimen: peripheral blood. The CDR3 protein is CASSEQGMGSPLHF. The CDR3 DNA follows: TGTGCCAGTAGCGAACAGGGTATGGGTTCACCCCTCCACTTT.